The 27 T cell receptor beta chains below were found in one sample sequenced in a study of T cells after yellow fever vaccination. TCRdb redid the calling of the 5' RACE reads with MiXCR, one entry per CDR3 protein. This sample carries a few hundred thousand distinct CDR3 sequences, roughly 8.6% of them seen once, and the ten largest clones take approximately 15%. The specimen comprised PBMCs, sampled more than 40 days after the first yellow fever vaccination. The source is a man aged 18-30 years who received the YFV17D yellow fever vaccine.

In its sample, this clonotype was seen many times. The chain has TRBV7-2 and TRBJ2-3; no reliable D call. Looked up from germline, CDR1 is SGHTA and CDR2 is FQGNSA. V was trimmed by 2 bases and J by 0 bases, leaving 9 bases between them. The CDR3 extends over 15 amino acids. The CDR3 DNA sequence: TGTGCCAGCAGCTTACAACAGCTTAGCACAGATACGCAGTATTTT. Amino acid sequence: CASSLQQLSTDTQYF.

This clonotype has just a few counts. The chain couples TRBV10-3 to TRBJ2-7, with D possibly TRBD2 on 6 matching bases. The germline V gene has CDR1 ENHRY and CDR2 SYGVKD. Trimming removed 4 bases from V and 2 bases from J, with 12 bases in between. The CDR3 covers 14 residues. CDR3 region: CAISGSRGAYEQYF. CDR3 nucleotides: TGTGCCATCAGTGGGTCTCGCGGGGCCTACGAGCAGTACTTC.

The chain combines TRBV9 with TRBJ2-5; D is perhaps TRBD1 (5 bases). There are 14 residues in the CDR3. V gave up 0 bases and J gave up 5 bases, with 11 bases separating them. Germline CDR1 reads SGDLS; CDR2 reads YYNGEE. The CDR3 loop reads CASSVGGRVETQYF. The CDR3 DNA is TGTGCCAGCAGCGTAGGCGGCAGGGTGGAGACCCAGTACTTC.

This clonotype has only a few counts. The rearrangement joins TRBV12-5 to TRBJ2-4; D gene uncertain. This CDR3 region has 15 residues. Trimming removed 6 bases at V and 0 bases at J, with 12 bases between. The V gene's germline CDR1 is LGHNT and CDR2 FRNRAP. The CDR3 coding sequence is TGTGCTAGTGGAAATCCTACTCTAGCCAAAAACATTCAGTACTTC. Protein sequence: CASGNPTLAKNIQYF.

This clonotype was picked up a small number of times. The chain links TRBV5-1 to TRBJ1-4; D possibly corresponds to TRBD1 (5 bases). The germline CDR1 and CDR2 sequences are SGHRS and YFSETQ. V was clipped by 6 bases and J by 4 bases, with 13 bases between them. CDR3 length equals 14 residues. CDR3 DNA sequence: TGCGCCAGCAAAGGAGACAGCAATAATGAAAAACTGTTTTTT. It specifies CASKGDSNNEKLFF.

This clonotype appeared a few times. This chain uses TRBV7-2 with TRBJ2-7; 7 bases line up with TRBD1. The length of the CDR3 is 14 residues. With 0 bases clipped from V and 6 bases from J, the junction kept 5 bases outside the gene matches. The V gene's germline CDR1 is SGHTA and CDR2 FQGNSA. The CDR3 bases are TGTGCCAGCAGCTTAGCGACAGGGCTATCCGAGCAGTACGTC. Translated, it gives CASSLATGLSEQYV.

The chain is built from TRBV9 and TRBJ2-2; perhaps D is TRBD1 or TRBD2 (6 bases each). Trimming stripped 4 bases from V and 4 bases from J, with 14 bases between. The CDR3 contains 15 residues. Germline V gene data show CDR1 as SGDLS and CDR2 as YYNGEE. CDR3 protein: CASSPWGAGTGELFF. The DNA of the CDR3 is TGTGCCAGCAGCCCGTGGGGGGCGGGCACCGGGGAGCTGTTTTTT. Based on the CDR3 plus reference TRBV9 and TRBJ2-2, the full variable domain is DSGVTQTPKHLITATGQRVTLRCSPRSGDLSVYWYQQSLDQGLQFLIQYYNGEERAKGNILERFSAQQFPDLHSELNLSSLELGDSALYFCASSPWGAGTGELFFGEGSRLTVL.

This clonotype was recorded a few times. The gene calls are TRBV6-1 and TRBJ2-2, with a tentative D call TRBD1 (6 bases). Trimming took 6 bases from V and 0 from J, leaving 14 bases between them. The length of the CDR3 is 16 residues. Per the germline V gene, CDR1 is MNHNS and CDR2 is SASEGT. The CDR3 DNA follows: TGTGCCAGCAGACCTGGGGGCCCCGCGAACACCGGGGAGCTGTTTTTT. Protein product: CASRPGGPANTGELFF.

The chain employs TRBV12-3 or TRBV12-4 and TRBJ1-2; D not certain. The CDR3 consists of 14 residues. Trimming removed 5 bases at V and 2 bases at J, with 12 bases between. CDR3 in DNA: TGTGCCAGCAGTCCCGCCGGGTCAAACTATGGCTACACCTTC. Amino acid sequence: CASSPAGSNYGYTF.

V is TRBV5-1 and J is TRBJ2-5; no clear D. Between the trimmed V and J ends, which lost 3 bases and 1 base, there was a span of 10 bases. Germline loops: CDR1 SGHRS, CDR2 YFSETQ. The CDR3 is made up of 14 amino acids. In DNA, the CDR3 is TGCGCCAGCAGCTCCCGACCGCCCCAAGAGACCCAGTACTTC. Amino acids: CASSSRPPQETQYF.

The rearrangement links TRBV6-4 to TRBJ2-3, with D uncertain. Germline V lookup: CDR1 MRHNA, CDR2 SNTAGT. This CDR3 is built from 13 residues. Trimming left V 3 bases short and J 1 base short, with 5 bases between. The CDR3 DNA sequence: TGTGCCAGCAGTGAAAAGGGCACAGATACGCAGTATTTT. This sequence encodes CASSEKGTDTQYF.

The V call is TRBV12-3 or TRBV12-4, the J call TRBJ2-4, with D unclear. The length of the CDR3 is 13 residues. V was cut by 3 bases and J by 8 bases, with 11 bases left in between. CDR3 sequence (DNA): TGTGCCAGCAGTTTTGGGTTACCCGACATTCAGTACTTC. Protein: CASSFGLPDIQYF.

The chain combines TRBV5-1 with TRBJ2-2; D unresolved. V was trimmed by 0 bases and J by 4 bases, leaving 13 bases between them. This CDR3 is 16 amino acids long. Germline V gene lookup returns CDR1 SGHRS and CDR2 YFSETQ. CDR3 in amino acids: CASSLGPGEGTGELFF. CDR3 DNA: TGCGCCAGCAGCTTGGGTCCGGGTGAAGGCACCGGGGAGCTGTTTTTT.

This clonotype came up many times. J is TRBJ1-2 and V is TRBV4-3; TRBD1 is a possible D gene (5 bases). This CDR3 spans 17 amino acids. V lost 0 bases, J lost 8 bases, and 22 bases lay in between. CDR1 is LGHNA, CDR2 YSLEER, per germline. As DNA, the CDR3 is TGCGCCAGCAGCCAAGATTTTGGGGCCAGTTACTCATGGGGCTACACCTTC. Its protein is CASSQDFGASYSWGYTF.

This clonotype has a handful of counts. This chain joins TRBV28 and TRBJ2-7, with TRBD1 matching 8 bases. Germline loops: CDR1 MDHEN, CDR2 SYDVKM. The V segment lost 8 bases and the J segment 2 bases; nucleotides outside the gene matches: 2. The CDR3 runs to 12 residues. The CDR3 nucleotides are TGTGCCAGCCAGGGGGCCACCTACGAGCAGTACGTC. It is translated as CASQGATYEQYV.

V is TRBV20-1 and J is TRBJ2-1; 7 nucleotides line up with TRBD2. Germline V gene sequence: CDR1 DFQATT, CDR2 SNEGSKA (reference sequence). With V trimmed by 1 base and J by 6 bases, 18 bases remained unmatched. The CDR3 is 18 amino acids. The CDR3 nucleotides are TGCAGTGCTAGAGTCTTGGGGTTGCAGAGCGGGATGGTCAATGAGCAGTTCTTC. Protein: CSARVLGLQSGMVNEQFF.

This rearrangement joins TRBV28 to TRBJ2-3, with unresolved D. The germline V gene has CDR1 MDHEN and CDR2 SYDVKM. Trimming removed 6 bases from V and 2 bases from J, with 15 bases in between. CDR3 length: 15 amino acids. DNA for the CDR3: TGTGCCAGCAGCCCAGGACGGCTGAACACAGATACGCAGTATTTT. Amino acid sequence: CASSPGRLNTDTQYF.

J is TRBJ2-1 and V is TRBV20-1; 10 bases are shared with TRBD2. Germline CDR1 reads DFQATT; CDR2 reads SNEGSKA (reference sequence). The CDR3 contains 15 residues. Trimming cost V 2 bases and J 4 bases; bases outside gene matches: 5. The CDR3 DNA reads TGCAGTGCTAGACTAGCGGGGGCATCTTACAATGAGCAGTTCTTC. Its translation is CSARLAGASYNEQFF.

There are a few counts of this clonotype. This chain connects TRBV20-1 to TRBJ1-2; maybe TRBD1 (5 bases). The CDR3 extends over 12 amino acids. V lost 0 bases and J lost 8, with 10 bases in between. Germline-derived CDR1 and CDR2 are DFQATT and SNEGSKA (reference sequence). CDR3 coding DNA: TGCAGTGCTAGAGATTCACAGGCCGGCTACACCTTC. Translation: CSARDSQAGYTF.

The table lists this clonotype with a few counts. The J gene is TRBJ1-4, the V gene TRBV5-1; no definite D call. Trimming stripped 2 bases from V and 7 bases from J, with 12 bases between. CDR1 and CDR2 from the germline V gene are SGHRS and YFSETQ. The CDR3 consists of 14 residues. The CDR3 is CASSFQDRSEKLFF. In DNA form, the CDR3 reads TGCGCCAGCAGCTTCCAGGATCGTAGTGAAAAACTGTTTTTT.

The V gene is TRBV7-2, the J gene TRBJ2-5; 7 positions agree with TRBD2. CDR3 size: 14 residues. Unmatched junction bases numbered 4, after V lost 1 base and J lost 5 bases. The germline V gene encodes CDR1 SGHTA and CDR2 FQGNSA. The CDR3 is CASSLGGGWETQYF. In DNA form, the CDR3 reads TGTGCCAGCAGCTTAGGGGGGGGGTGGGAGACCCAGTACTTC.

A note on this clonotype: At one boundary the junction diverges from the germline segment, which might be a read error. The chain joins TRBV6-2 or TRBV6-3 to TRBJ2-3, with D maybe TRBD1 (7 bases). Germline V lookup: CDR1 MNHEY, CDR2 SVGEGT. The CDR3 contains 14 residues. CDR3 protein: CESRRGPFSDTHYF. For the CDR3, the DNA is TGTGAGAGCAGGAGGGGGCCCTTCTCAGATACGCATTATTTT.

The chain combines TRBV7-2 with TRBJ2-2, with D possibly TRBD1 on 6 matching bases. Germline assignment: CDR1 SGHTA and CDR2 FQGNSA. V lost 5 bases to trimming and J lost 1 base, with 14 bases between them. The CDR3 runs to 16 residues. This CDR3 reads CASSREGVLNTGELFF. The CDR3 nucleotides read TGTGCCAGCAGCCGAGAGGGGGTTCTGAACACCGGGGAGCTGTTTTTT.

This clonotype came up a few times. V is TRBV5-6 and J is TRBJ1-1; 7 positions match TRBD1. CDR3 length: 17 residues. CDR1 and CDR2 (germline): SGHDT, YYEEEE. Germline trimming cut 0 bases from V and 0 bases from J; bases unmatched to any gene: 8. The CDR3 here is CASSLVRGYIMNTEAFF. The CDR3 nucleotides are TGTGCCAGCAGCTTGGTCAGGGGGTACATAATGAACACTGAAGCTTTCTTT.

The CDR3 sequence: CSARDSYNSPLHF. The CDR3 region has the DNA TGCAGTGCCCGGGACTCCTATAATTCACCCCTCCACTTT. This sequence joins TRBV20-1 and TRBJ1-6; D is unresolved. The CDR3 length is 13 residues. The germline V and J ends were trimmed by 6 bases and 0 bases, with 6 bases remaining between them. In germline, CDR1 is DFQATT, CDR2 SNEGSKA (reference sequence).

V gene TRBV24-1 combines with J gene TRBJ2-3; D may be TRBD1 (5 bases). Trimming pared 1 base from V and 0 bases from J, leaving 16 bases between. CDR1 and CDR2 from the germline V gene are KGHDR and SFDVKD. This CDR3 is built from 18 residues. CDR3 in amino acids: CATSDFTGAMTSTDTQYF. The CDR3 nucleotides are TGTGCCACCAGTGATTTCACAGGAGCGATGACTAGCACAGATACGCAGTATTTT.

The sample holds a few counts of this clonotype. CDR3: CASSFRVQEPQHF. The CDR3 region has the DNA TGTGCCAGCAGCTTCCGAGTGCAGGAGCCCCAGCATTTT. The chain employs TRBV11-2 and TRBJ1-5, with D unresolved. Looked up from germline, CDR1 is SGHAT and CDR2 is FQNNGV. Trimming took off 3 bases at V and 8 bases at J, with 11 bases between the two ends. The CDR3 covers 13 residues. The full variable domain, completed using reference TRBV11-2 and TRBJ1-5, is EAGVAQSPRYKIIEKRQSVAFWCNPISGHATLYWYQQILGQGPKLLIQFQNNGVVDDSQLPKDRFSAERLKGVDSTLKIQPAKLEDSAVYLCASSFRVQEPQHFGDGTRLSIL.